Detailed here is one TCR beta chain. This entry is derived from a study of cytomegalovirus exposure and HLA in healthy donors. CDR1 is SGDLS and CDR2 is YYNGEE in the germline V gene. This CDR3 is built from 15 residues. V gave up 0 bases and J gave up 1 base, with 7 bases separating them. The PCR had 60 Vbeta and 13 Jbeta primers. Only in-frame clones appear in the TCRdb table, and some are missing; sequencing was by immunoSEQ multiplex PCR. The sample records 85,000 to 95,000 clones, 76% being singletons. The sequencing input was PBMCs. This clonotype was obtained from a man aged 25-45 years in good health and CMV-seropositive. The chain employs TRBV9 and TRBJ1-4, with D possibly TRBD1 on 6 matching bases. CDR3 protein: CASSVVGGTNEKLFF. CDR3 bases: TGTGCCAGCAGCGTAGTAGGGGGAACTAATGAAAAACTGTTTTTT.